This entry describes one T cell receptor (beta chain). This clone's antigen is unknown. Qualities for individual bases were not recorded, and no much larger clone is one base off. These data come from a study of cytomegalovirus exposure and HLA in healthy donors (dated by TCRdb to about 2017). Regarding the research as a whole: An earlier analysis of some 600 of the donors reported 250 to 300 Gb of sequence data and 117 million unique TCR beta sequences obtained from roughly 170 million T cells. To predict cytomegalovirus infection status, the study combined high-throughput TCR immunosequencing, statistical association of individual TCRs with disease status, and machine learning. Every discovery cohort repertoire had been produced on one sequencing platform. Genome-wide SNP genotypes for about 65% of the 666 donors were used in a later genetic analysis, which treated that subset as a discovery cohort. Among the 398 genotyped donors, approximately 82% belonged to the genetic ancestry cluster associated with self-reported Caucasian donors. The aim of the study was to test whether cataloging public T cell receptors could identify signatures of past pathogen exposure. The number of donors typed differed by locus, with roughly 620-630 for A, B, C, DRB1 and DQB1, more than 500 for DQA1, 600 to 610 for DPA1, and 400 to 490 for DPB1. The study used immunosequencing to profile the T cell repertoires of under 700 subjects and linked those repertoires to cytomegalovirus serostatus. The later analysis used no new phenotypic data to find candidate immune exposures, relying instead on TCR beta sequences and their occurrence across donors. Besides the first cohort of roughly 660 subjects, a separate validation cohort made up of 120 different subjects was used. Roughly 300 gigabases of sequencing data and tens of millions of unique TCR sequences were included in an early release covering 550 to 650 HLA-typed donors. HLA typing covered class I and class II loci at four-digit resolution. To decide whether each TCR beta V gene segment behaved as functional or pseudogenic, an earlier analysis of some 600 of the donors relied on high-throughput TCR beta sequencing. Donor age, sex, ethnicity and CMV serostatus were compiled alongside the repertoire data. Among some 410 genotyped donors of the cohort, an average of approximately 240,000 unique TCR beta nucleotide sequences was sequenced per donor, of which about 18% were non-productive. To study patterns of TCR occurrence, a later analysis re-analyzed previously published TCR beta repertoires from under 750 donors and added high-resolution HLA genotyping. About five DR-DQ haplotypes were treated as single units for association and clustering because of strong linkage in the cohort.

Overall study results and their limits: In vitro tests confirmed that a few of the cytomegalovirus-associated TCR beta chains recognize cytomegalovirus antigens. Specific HLA alleles were associated with around 18,000 TCR beta sequences at a false discovery rate of 0.05 in a later analysis. In a later genetic analysis, a missense DCLRE1C variant was associated with V-gene and J-gene trimming of TCR beta chains, and the association was replicated in an independent cohort. When HLA alleles, especially DR and DQ, strongly co-occurred, attributing TCR associations to individual alleles was difficult. Compared with equally common non-associated chains, HLA-associated TCR beta chains in a later analysis were more clonally expanded and had lower generation probabilities. The cohort was sequenced for TCR beta chains only, and without alpha or paired-chain data the features that could be detected were limited. A later analysis found that most CMV-associated TCR beta chains appeared HLA-restricted, with HLA associations seemingly driven largely by CMV exposure. A later analysis found that TCR association rates varied across HLA loci, with DRB1 alleles showing the most associated TCRs and HLA-C alleles the fewest. A further reported finding was that TCR beta sequences accurately predicted the HLA-A and HLA-B alleles for most subjects in the first cohort. According to a later analysis, parvovirus B19, influenza, CMV and Epstein-Barr virus appeared linked to several top co-occurrence clusters. Because counts were too low, seventeen rarely observed V segments, including chromosome 9 orphons, were excluded from the earlier analysis of under 650 of the donors. The presence/absence analyses assumed that sequencing depth was roughly uniform across donors, and that assumption may not be true. A later genetic analysis reported fewer N-insertions in productive TCRs among donors in an Asian-associated ancestry cluster than the roughly 700-donor mean. The authors suggested that the approach could potentially be extended to other disease states and immunological phenotypes. A cluster of highly shared sequence variants was judged likely to be a technical artifact of the sequencing pipeline. The study listed approximately 150 TCR beta chains as associated with cytomegalovirus. Linkage disequilibrium might explain the correlated functional status among segregating V segments, but an unknown experimental factor could not be excluded. Most TCR sequences were observed very rarely across donors, whereas some public TCRs were present in many individuals. In an earlier analysis of about 600 of the donors, most TCR beta V segments appeared in productive rearrangements about 87% or about 30% of the time, broadly matching IMGT annotations. Because HLA typing was unavailable for some donors at each locus, only the typed subset was used in association tests. In both the original and validation cohorts, the classifier was reported to diagnose cytomegalovirus status with high specificity and sensitivity. Immune exposure information for the cohort was limited to CMV serostatus.

The cohort was made up of approximately 700 healthy bone marrow donors. All cohort members were sampled while nominally healthy, although unrecorded immune exposures were likely present. The donor was CMV seronegative and was included in the group of hundreds of seronegative cohort members. A peripheral blood sample was collected from each donor, and TCR beta sequencing was performed on peripheral blood mononuclear cells. The Qiagen DNeasy Blood Extraction Kit was used to extract genomic DNA from the blood cell samples. The protocol used for the library was the immunoSEQ multiplex PCR assay. A mixture of 60 forward primers for TCR Vbeta segments and 13 reverse primers for TCR Jbeta segments was used in the multiplex PCR. The CDR3 region of rearranged TCR beta genes was amplified from genomic DNA with a multiplex PCR assay. On the Illumina HiSeq System, the amplified TCR beta libraries were sequenced as 87-base-pair reads. Per the authors' processing: A later analysis counted some 80 million unique TCR beta chains across the roughly 700 repertoires, and about 10 million of these chains were shared by at least two donors. Raw reads were error-corrected and collapsed into unique sequences with a nearest-neighbor algorithm that merged closely related sequences to remove PCR and sequencing errors. Alignment of CDR3 sequences to IMGT reference sequences was used to assign V, D and J gene segments. Each retained sequence needed at least a six-nucleotide match to both a V gene segment and a J gene segment. A rearrangement counted as productive if the CDR3 had no stop codons and remained in frame with V and J, and every other rearrangement counted as non-productive. CDR3 was defined according to IMGT convention as the region running from the second conserved V-encoded cysteine to the conserved J-encoded phenylalanine. In an earlier analysis of 550 to 650 of the donors, sequences lacking an unambiguous match to a single V gene segment were excluded. In an earlier analysis of a few hundred of the donors, V segments were called functional above 56.7% productive rearrangements and were called segregating when the between-donor standard deviation exceeded 5%. A statistical classification framework was built to diagnose cytomegalovirus status from the catalog of TCR beta chain sequences. In a later analysis, V and J genes were assigned by comparing TCR nucleotide sequences against IMGT/GENE-DB human TR gene sequences. The TCRdist pipeline was used in a later analysis to assign CDR3 sequences and most-parsimonious VDJ recombination scenarios. In a later analysis, each TCR beta chain was defined by its CDR3 amino acid sequence together with its V-gene family, and reads without a unique V-gene family were excluded. In a later analysis, fewer than 600 highly shared, low-generation-probability nucleotide sequences were removed to address suspected cross-contamination and a sequencing artifact. For each public chain, a later analysis derived a clonal expansion index from normalized ranks of inferred template counts within each repertoire. In a later analysis, generation probabilities were computed with a VDJ recombination model fitted to out-of-frame rearrangements, and the resulting probabilities were checked against IGoR. In a later analysis, TCR-TCR, TCR-HLA and TCR-CMV co-occurrence was scored with hypergeometric tests, and a repertoire-size bias correction was applied to TCR pairs. In a later analysis, false discovery rates were estimated by permuting HLA or CMV assignments 20 times. In a later analysis, co-occurring TCRs were grouped using DBSCAN, and TCRdist sequence similarity was added for clustering within HLA-allele-positive subsets. Co-occurrence clustering excluded repertoires with fewer than 30,000 or more than 120,000 public chains, plus five with anomalous nucleotide sharing. TCRdb stores this immuneACCESS table with in-frame sequences only. Part of the clones is absent; in the studies checked, under half of the shortfall reflects unresolved V genes, and no reason is known for the rest. V and J calls and clone size are copied from that table; D and trimming were computed from the DNA. This sample is represented by approximately 140,000 clones; roughly 73% of them were singletons. The top ten constitute around 3.4% of the sample.

The TCR was taken from a man aged 35-49 years in good health and CMV-seronegative. Sequencing was done on a sample of PBMCs.

The CDR3 in this case is CASSSDRGTNEKLFF. In nucleotides, the sequence is TGTGCCAGCAGCTCGGACAGGGGAACTAATGAAAAACTGTTTTTT. The chain is encoded by TRBV5-6 joined to TRBJ1-4; the junction holds 9 bases that match TRBD1. Counted from cysteine to phenylalanine, this CDR3 has 15 amino acids. Only the CDR3 DNA stays, 45 bases, in frame from base 1. From V the trimming removes 3 bases and from J it removes 1 base, while the gene matches leave 1 base of the junction unaccounted for. Sequences SGHDT (CDR1) and YYEEEE (CDR2) are obtained from the germline V gene.